A few counts support the clone carrying this T cell receptor beta chain. This specimen comes from a study of blood T cell repertoires in COVID-19. CDR1 is SGHTA and CDR2 is FQGTGA in the germline V gene. The CDR3 is 16 residues long. The V and J ends lost 4 bases and 4 bases, in that order; junction bases with no gene match: 9. In the study's own analysis: Amplification of reference gene primers was used by the study to estimate nucleated cell counts. Clones were sequenced by immunoSEQ multiplex PCR, and TCRdb holds only the in-frame ones, with some missing. That table gives V, J and clone size, and the DNA gave D and trimming. Among approximately 170,000 clones listed, roughly nine tenths were seen once.

This chain uses TRBV7-3 with TRBJ2-2; 7 nucleotides line up with TRBD1. This sequence originates from a man aged 25-40 years with acute or convalescent COVID-19. The sequencing sample was made of peripheral blood. The CDR3 region has the DNA TGTGCCAGCAGCTACGACAGGGTGTCGGGCACCGGGGAGCTGTTTTTT. Translation gives CASSYDRVSGTGELFF.